This TCR beta chain derives from a study of shared clonotypes between healthy human individuals. Study-wide context: The people who gave samples were a couple of women and a few men aged 18 to 49. CD4 naive and CD4 memory each took three plates per donor, while CD8 naive took two and CD8 memory one.

The CDR3 loop spans 14 amino acids. From germline, CDR1 is LNHNV and CDR2 YYDKDF (reference sequence). Trimming removed 1 base from V and 7 bases from J; junction bases left unmatched: 0. Using immunoSEQ multiplex PCR, the repertoire was profiled, and TCRdb retains in-frame clones only, with some absent. The repertoire includes 1,500,000 or so clones, 98% to 99% of them detected once, and approximately 0.4% sits in the top ten. Those who donated were healthy HIV-negative adults, with no recent acute infections or vaccinations reported. Source material: naive CD4+ T cells sorted from blood. Subset defined: CD45RA+ positively selected. The genes are TRBV15 and TRBJ2-4; the match to TRBD2 covers 11 bases. This TCR derives from a man aged 25 to 40 in good health. Written as DNA, the CDR3 is TGTGCCACCAGCAGAGTAGCGGGAGGGAACATTCAGTACTTC. It specifies CATSRVAGGNIQYF.